Listed here are 9 T cell receptor beta chains from one sample, sequenced in a study of T cells in Graves' hyperthyroidism and ophthalmopathy. The TCR beta CDR3 regions underwent amplification using RNA transcripts as the source. Researchers ran a first-round RT-PCR on the TCR CDR3 using the HTBI primer set. TCRdb itself ran the multiplex PCR reads through MiXCR, one entry per CDR3 protein. The sample has some 690,000 distinct CDR3 sequences, roughly 17% seen once. Input material: blood. These receptors were collected from a man aged 45-60 years with Graves' hyperthyroidism.

This clonotype has more than one count but fewer than ten. The chain employs TRBV19 and TRBJ2-1; TRBD1 or TRBD2 may be the D gene (6 bases each). CDR3 length: 16 residues. V was pared by 4 bases and J by 8 bases, with 21 bases between. In germline, CDR1 is LNHDA, CDR2 SQIVND (reference sequence). The CDR3 loop is CASSRGDTTSQDEQFF. DNA of the CDR3: TGTGCCAGTAGTAGGGGGGACACAACCTCACAGGATGAGCAGTTCTTC.

Only a few counts were recorded for this clonotype. V usage is TRBV5-1 and J usage is TRBJ2-2, with a tentative D call TRBD1 (6 bases). V shed 1 base and J shed 3 bases, with 13 bases lying between them. From germline, CDR1 is SGHRS and CDR2 YFSETQ. The CDR3 runs 16 residues. The CDR3 here is CASSLWGEGDTGELFF. The CDR3 region has the DNA TGCGCCAGCAGCTTGTGGGGAGAGGGGGACACCGGGGAGCTGTTTTTT.

This chain links TRBV5-1 with TRBJ2-3; the match to TRBD2 covers 12 bases. The V and J ends lost 3 bases and 1 base, in that order; junction bases with no gene match: 9. This CDR3 is built from 18 residues. Germline values: CDR1 SGHRS, CDR2 YFSETQ. Written as DNA, the CDR3 is TGCGCCAGCAGCTCTGGAACGACTAGCGGGAGTCGCACAGATACGCAGTATTTT. Translating gives CASSSGTTSGSRTDTQYF.

This clonotype occurred a few times. CDR3 sequence: CASSGSATNEKLFF. The CDR3 DNA sequence: TGTGCCAGCAGCGGGTCTGCAACTAATGAAAAACTGTTTTTT. The rearrangement uses TRBV5-4 and TRBJ1-4; D uncertain. Germline CDR1 reads SGHNT; CDR2 reads YYREEE (reference sequence). This CDR3 region has 14 residues. Deletions cut 4 bases from V and 0 bases from J, with 7 bases between.

At least ten counts were recorded for this clonotype. This chain links TRBV11-2 with TRBJ2-3, with no clear D. The CDR3 extends over 16 amino acids. From germline, CDR1 is SGHAT and CDR2 FQNNGV. The V end lost 1 base, the J end lost 2 bases, and 13 bases lay between the germline ends. The CDR3 nucleotides read TGTGCCAGCAGCTTAGGGCATTTCGAGTTCACAGATACGCAGTATTTT. This gives the protein CASSLGHFEFTDTQYF.

This clonotype was found many times. V and J are TRBV11-2 and TRBJ1-1, with 7 nucleotides matching TRBD1. The CDR3 loop spans 13 amino acids. J was trimmed by 10 bases and V by 5 bases; bases with no gene match: 10. Germline assignment: CDR1 SGHAT and CDR2 FQNNGV. The CDR3 nucleotides are TGTGCCAGCAGCCTGATCCGACAGGGTTCAGCTTTCTTT. It is translated as CASSLIRQGSAFF.

The table lists this clonotype with a few counts. The junction shows a germline mismatch at one end, possibly a read error. Here the CDR3 reads CASSQGRGSPYEQYF. The CDR3 region has the DNA TGCGCCAGCAGTCAAGGCAGGGGGTCCCCCTACGAGCAGTACTTC. The chain combines TRBV4-1 with TRBJ2-7, with TRBD1 identical over 7 bases. The CDR3 loop spans 15 amino acids. The germline CDR1 and CDR2 sequences are MGHRA and YSYEKL.

This clonotype has more than one count but fewer than ten. The genes are TRBV4-1 and TRBJ1-3; D is possibly TRBD1 (6 bases). The CDR3 spans 19 residues. V was trimmed by 2 bases and J by 4 bases, leaving 24 bases between them. CDR1 is MGHRA, CDR2 YSYEKL, per germline. The CDR3 DNA reads TGCGCCAGCAGCCAACTTCACACCCCGGGACACCGAGGGGGAAACACCATATATTTT. It specifies CASSQLHTPGHRGGNTIYF.

This clonotype came up many times. The gene calls are TRBV11-2 and TRBJ2-7; D is undetermined. Germline CDR1 and CDR2: SGHAT and FQNNGV. Trimming removed 2 bases from V and 8 bases from J, with 7 bases in between. This CDR3 is built from 11 residues. The CDR3 DNA is TGTGCCAGCAGCTTACAGTGGCAGCAGTACTTC. This sequence encodes CASSLQWQQYF.